This T cell receptor beta chain is from a study of cytomegalovirus exposure and HLA in healthy donors. Overall study: A previous analysis identified 95 million to 130 million unique TCR beta sequences derived from 180 million or so T cells.

Worth noting for this clone: Its antigen is undetermined.

Donors in the study were healthy people who gave bone marrow. Study-level results: Most TCR sequences showed up rarely, but some public TCRs showed up in many donors. Serostatus for CMV was the only available immune exposure information.

Germline V gene sequence: CDR1 MNHEY, CDR2 SMNVEV (reference sequence). The CDR3 consists of 15 residues. Trimming pared 2 bases from V and 8 bases from J, leaving 16 bases between. Researchers ran the PCR with 60 Vbeta and 13 Jbeta primers. TCRdb keeps only in-frame clones here, not all; method: immunoSEQ multiplex PCR. The sample includes around 200,000 clones, 60% to 80% of them seen just once. This rearrangement joins TRBV27 to TRBJ2-1, with D possibly TRBD2 on 5 matching bases. The sample consisted of PBMCs. The receptor comes from a woman aged 25-40 years in good health and CMV-seropositive. CDR3: CASSLRVQRYDEQFF. CDR3 DNA: TGTGCCAGCAGTTTAAGGGTTCAGCGGTATGATGAGCAGTTCTTC.